The present T cell receptor beta chain was sequenced within a study of blood T cell repertoires in COVID-19 (dated by TCRdb to about 2020). Broadly, across the study: Samples from collaborators originated in the United States, Italy and Spain and spanned both the acute and convalescent phases of COVID-19. The prospective study material was composed of cDNA or gDNA derived from T cells, B-cell-depleted T cells, or PBMCs. Subjects who had been exposed to COVID-19, were actively infected with it, or had recovered from it provided the deeply sampled blood TCRbeta repertoires that made up the dataset. The repertoires were made available in a free public database intended to serve as a resource for research on the immune response to SARS-CoV-2. The samples were drawn from the first 160 participants of the ongoing ImmuneRACE study and from 1,200 or so subjects provided by 6 global collaborators. A de-identified subject ID, COVID-19 status, age in years and sex were almost always included in the sample metadata. Where available, HLA class I and class II types were taken from metadata supplied by the sample provider and were not determined by assay-based typing.

This clone was recorded only once. Its antigen remains unidentified. No base quality values were provided; no much bigger clone lies one nucleotide off. TCRbeta CDR3 regions were amplified from genomic DNA by means of the immunoSEQ Assay, a bias-controlled multiplex PCR. The authors processed their data as follows. Within the assay, amplification of reference gene primers was used to estimate how many nucleated cells each sample contained. Sequence reads were collapsed and filtered to measure the absolute abundance of every unique TCRbeta CDR3 rearrangement. Productive Simpson clonality was computed per sample as the square root of Simpson's diversity index over productive rearrangements. What TCRdb holds here is the immuneACCESS table cut down to in-frame rearrangements. Part of the clones is not present; checked against another copy, under half of the missing clones reflect an unresolved V gene, and the others are unexplained. The V and J calls and clone size were taken over from that table, and D and trimming were inferred from the DNA. This sample has 28,000 or so clones in its table, and roughly nine tenths of those were observed once. The top ten clonotypes cover about 7.4% of the sample.

The paper's findings and limits, for the study overall: The quantity of clinical and demographic metadata differed by source and by participant and was supplied without curation.

The CDR3 starts with the cysteine, ends with the phenylalanine, and has 14 residues. The sequence is cut down to CDR3 DNA, 42 bases in frame from base 1. V is clipped by 6 bases and J by 6 bases, and the sequence between their germline boundaries is 14 bases long. CDR1 and CDR2 (MDHEN, SYDVKM) derive from the germline V gene. Whole blood was collected in K2EDTA tubes by collaborating institutions according to the institutions' own protocols. For TCRbeta analysis, collaborators shipped samples as frozen whole blood, isolated PBMCs, or DNA extracted from either of those sample types. Sequenced material: peripheral blood. The chain is assembled from TRBV28 and TRBJ1-4; the D gene assignment is ambiguous. This TCR was recovered from a human donor in a cohort sampled during active COVID-19. The CDR3 loop reads CASRLSVAYEKLFF. The nucleotides read TGTGCCAGCAGGTTGTCAGTAGCCTATGAAAAACTGTTTTTT. The full variable domain, with segments outside the CDR3 supplied by the reference TRBV28 and TRBJ1-4 proteins, appears as DVKVTQSSRYLVKRTGEKVFLECVQDMDHENMFWYRQDPGLGLRLIYFSYDVKMKEKGDIPEGYSVSREKKERFSLILESASTNQTSMYLCASRLSVAYEKLFFGSGTQLSVL.